A single sample is the source of the 32 T cell receptor beta chains below, sequenced in a study of T cells after yellow fever vaccination. A single record per CDR3 protein comes from TCRdb applying MiXCR to the 5' RACE reads. The table lists hundreds of thousands of distinct CDR3 sequences, about 13% of them singletons. Source: PBMCs, taken on the day of the yellow fever booster vaccination. The receptors shown here come from a young man who received the YFV17D yellow fever vaccine.

The V and J genes are TRBV27 and TRBJ1-1; weak D call: TRBD1 (5 bases). This CDR3 region has 15 residues. Germline CDR1 is MNHEY and CDR2 is SMNVEV (reference sequence). V lost 6 bases to trimming and J lost 0 bases, with 14 bases between them. CDR3 coding DNA: TGTGCCAGCAGGACTCAGGGCCGCATGAACACTGAAGCTTTCTTT. Translating it yields CASRTQGRMNTEAFF.

The table lists this clonotype with a few counts. The V call is TRBV20-1, the J call TRBJ1-2; D possibly corresponds to TRBD1 (5 bases). This CDR3 is 11 amino acids long. The V end lost 6 bases, the J end lost 7 bases, and 12 bases lay between the germline ends. Germline-derived CDR1 and CDR2 are DFQATT and SNEGSKA (reference sequence). The CDR3 DNA follows: TGCAGTGCGGCAAATGGGGGTGGCTACACCTTC. Protein product: CSAANGGGYTF.

J is TRBJ2-3 and V is TRBV12-3 or TRBV12-4; 9 nucleotides agree with TRBD1. The CDR3 totals 16 residues. The V gene end was trimmed by 6 bases and the J gene end by 1 base; junction bases not matched to a gene: 8. The CDR3 region has the DNA TGTGCCAGCAGACCCTTCGACAGGGGGGGCACAGATACGCAGTATTTT. It specifies CASRPFDRGGTDTQYF.

The rearrangement joins TRBV5-5 to TRBJ2-5; possibly TRBD1 for D (5 bases). Germline CDR1 and CDR2: SGHKS and YYEKEE (reference sequence). The CDR3 spans 13 residues. V lost 4 bases and J lost 5, with 12 bases in between. The CDR3 coding sequence is TGTGCCAGCAGCAAAGGACAACCGGAGACCCAGTACTTC. It specifies CASSKGQPETQYF.

The genes are TRBV20-1 and TRBJ1-5; 9 bases match TRBD1. The CDR3 loop spans 14 amino acids. The J segment lost 6 bases and the V segment lost 3 bases, leaving 6 bases of the junction unmatched. The germline V gene has CDR1 DFQATT and CDR2 SNEGSKA (reference sequence). The CDR3 DNA reads as TGCAGTGCTAGGATGGGGACAGGGTTTCAGCCCCAGCATTTT. Its translation is CSARMGTGFQPQHF.

The V gene is TRBV7-9, the J gene TRBJ1-1, with D uncertain. With 5 bases removed from V and 0 bases from J, the gap between germline ends came to 13 bases. CDR1 is SEHNR, CDR2 FQNEAQ, per germline (reference sequence). The CDR3 length is 15 residues. Here the CDR3 DNA reads TGTGCCAGCAGCCCCTTCGGCGAGATGAACACTGAAGCTTTCTTT. Protein product: CASSPFGEMNTEAFF.

This chain connects TRBV28 to TRBJ2-7; 8 nucleotides align to TRBD1. The CDR3 has 15 amino acids. Germline lookup yields CDR1 MDHEN and CDR2 SYDVKM. Trimming cost V 3 bases and J 0 bases; bases outside gene matches: 4. The CDR3 loop is CASSLTGVTSYEQYF. CDR3 DNA sequence: TGTGCCAGCAGTTTGACAGGGGTCACCTCCTACGAGCAGTACTTC. The variable domain in full, completed from reference TRBV28 and TRBJ2-7, reads DVKVTQSSRYLVKRTGEKVFLECVQDMDHENMFWYRQDPGLGLRLIYFSYDVKMKEKGDIPEGYSVSREKKERFSLILESASTNQTSMYLCASSLTGVTSYEQYFGPGTRLTVT.

V and J are TRBV12-3 or TRBV12-4 and TRBJ2-2; D ambiguous. The CDR3 covers 13 residues. V gave up 6 bases and J gave up 2 bases, with 7 bases separating them. The CDR3 sequence is CASRLSNTGELFF. Here the CDR3 DNA reads TGTGCCAGCAGACTCTCTAACACCGGGGAGCTGTTTTTT.

This clonotype has more than one count but fewer than ten. The chain recombines TRBV7-3 with TRBJ1-1; D is perhaps TRBD1 (6 bases). Germline V gene lookup returns CDR1 SGHTA and CDR2 FQGTGA. V lost 6 bases and J lost 1, with 15 bases in between. The CDR3 runs 15 residues. CDR3 DNA: TGTGCCAGCAGTTGGCCGGGGGGCGAGAACACTGAAGCTTTCTTT. Amino acid sequence: CASSWPGGENTEAFF.

This clonotype has a handful of counts. J is TRBJ2-5 and V is TRBV10-3; no firm D call. V was clipped by 3 bases and J by 2 bases, with 10 bases between them. The CDR3 sequence is 14 residues long. Germline lookup yields CDR1 ENHRY and CDR2 SYGVKD. DNA of the CDR3: TGTGCCATCAGTGAAGGGCCAGGACAAGAGACCCAGTACTTC. Protein product: CAISEGPGQETQYF.

In this sample, this clonotype turned up a few times. The chain carries TRBV18 and TRBJ1-1, with 7 bases matching TRBD1. The V segment lost 4 bases and the J segment 0 bases; nucleotides outside the gene matches: 8. Germline V gene lookup returns CDR1 KGHSH and CDR2 LQKENI. The length of the CDR3 is 16 residues. The CDR3 nucleotides read TGTGCCAGCTCACGAGGAAGGACAGGACTGAACACTGAAGCTTTCTTT. Translating gives CASSRGRTGLNTEAFF.

This clonotype occurred a few times. The genes are TRBV9 and TRBJ2-7; 9 bases are a match to TRBD1. The CDR3 consists of 15 residues. V shed 4 bases, J shed 3 bases, and the junction held 8 bases outside the gene matches. Per germline, CDR1 SGDLS and CDR2 YYNGEE. CDR3 nucleotide sequence: TGTGCCAGCAGCCTGTCCGGACAGGGGTACTACGAGCAGTACTTC. It yields the protein CASSLSGQGYYEQYF.

This clonotype appeared a few times. The chain is built from TRBV20-1 and TRBJ2-7; 7 bases are a match to TRBD1. Germline CDR1 is DFQATT and CDR2 is SNEGSKA (reference sequence). The V segment lost 5 bases and the J segment 0 bases; nucleotides outside the gene matches: 1. CDR3 length: 12 residues. DNA of the CDR3: TGCAGTGCTGGGACAGACTCCTACGAGCAGTACTTC. Translation: CSAGTDSYEQYF.

The CDR3 nucleotides are TGTGCCAGTAGCCCGGGACCGCATAATGAAAAACTGTTTTTT. It is translated as CASSPGPHNEKLFF. This chain uses TRBV19 with TRBJ1-4; the D gene is possibly TRBD1 (5 bases). The CDR3 extends over 14 amino acids. The germline V and J ends were trimmed by 6 bases and 4 bases, with 12 bases remaining between them. Germline CDR1 and CDR2: LNHDA and SQIVND (reference sequence).

Many counts were recorded for this clonotype. The J gene is TRBJ2-5, the V gene TRBV20-1, with 10 positions matching TRBD1. The V gene's germline CDR1 is DFQATT and CDR2 SNEGSKA (reference sequence). This CDR3 region has 17 residues. CDR3 region: CRADAPPGTGVRETQYF. The CDR3 nucleotides are TGCAGAGCTGACGCCCCCCCCGGGACAGGGGTCCGAGAGACCCAGTACTTC.

In this sample, this clonotype turned up a few times. This chain joins TRBV9 and TRBJ2-7; D unresolved. Germline loops: CDR1 SGDLS, CDR2 YYNGEE. Trimming shortened V by 4 bases and J by 3 bases, and 14 bases separated the two germline ends. This CDR3 contains 14 residues. The DNA of the CDR3 is TGTGCCAGCAGCCCTCGAACAAGCCGCTACGAGCAGTACTTC. Translated: CASSPRTSRYEQYF.

The chain couples TRBV29-1 to TRBJ2-1; 8 positions agree with TRBD2. The CDR3 is made up of 12 amino acids. V dropped 3 bases and J dropped 14; count of bases not matched to a gene: 9. Germline V lookup: CDR1 SQVTM, CDR2 ANQGSEA. The CDR3 coding sequence is TGCAGCGTTGACTCCGGGAGGGCGGAAAAGTTCTTC. Translating it yields CSVDSGRAEKFF.

This clonotype occurred a few times. V and J are TRBV7-8 and TRBJ2-6, with D uncertain. Germline CDR1 reads SGHVS; CDR2 reads FQNEAQ. V shed 10 bases and J shed 4 bases, with 11 bases lying between them. This CDR3 spans 13 amino acids. The CDR3 coding sequence is TGTGCCACGGCCTTCGTGGGGGCCAACGTCCTGACTTTC. Encoded protein: CATAFVGANVLTF.

This chain joins TRBV6-5 and TRBJ2-5, with D possibly being TRBD2 (6 bases). This CDR3 region has 15 residues. The V end lost 2 bases, the J end lost 2 bases, and 12 bases lay between the germline ends. Germline loops: CDR1 MNHEY, CDR2 SVGAGI. CDR3 sequence reads: CASSYAGRGQETQYF. CDR3 nucleotides: TGTGCCAGCAGTTACGCGGGACGGGGACAAGAGACCCAGTACTTC.

This clonotype was picked up a small number of times. This sequence joins TRBV7-2 and TRBJ1-5; 9 nucleotides match TRBD1. The CDR3 spans 15 residues. Losses at the gene ends were 5 bases for V and 7 bases for J; bases not matched to a gene: 9. CDR1 and CDR2 (germline): SGHTA, FQGNSA. CDR3 amino acids: CASSTGGQGGQPQHF. In DNA, the CDR3 is TGTGCCAGCAGCACGGGGGGACAGGGTGGGCAGCCCCAGCATTTT.

This chain joins TRBV20-1 and TRBJ2-7, with 9 bases matching TRBD2. Unmatched junction bases numbered 13, after V lost 4 bases and J lost 0 bases. This CDR3 region has 17 residues. Germline CDR1 DFQATT, CDR2 SNEGSKA (reference sequence). CDR3 sequence: CSANLLAGDRSSYEQYF. DNA for the CDR3: TGCAGTGCTAATCTACTAGCGGGTGATAGGAGCTCCTACGAGCAGTACTTC.

The CDR3 region is CASSLGVRERSDTQYF. The CDR3, as DNA: TGTGCCAGCAGCTTGGGGGTCCGGGAGAGGTCAGATACGCAGTATTTT. The rearrangement joins TRBV5-4 to TRBJ2-3; D is perhaps TRBD2 (6 bases). CDR3 length equals 16 residues. Between the trimmed V and J ends, which lost 0 bases and 4 bases, there was a span of 15 bases. Germline lookup yields CDR1 SGHNT and CDR2 YYREEE (reference sequence).

This clonotype was found a few times. CDR3 bases: TGTGCCAGCGGATCCGGGGCCGCCACTTATCAGCCCCAGCATTTT. Amino acid sequence: CASGSGAATYQPQHF. V and J are TRBV19 and TRBJ1-5; tentative D call: TRBD1 (5 bases). Trimming removed 9 bases at V and 5 bases at J, with 20 bases between. This CDR3 region has 15 residues. Germline CDR1 reads LNHDA; CDR2 reads SQIVND (reference sequence).

V and J are TRBV7-2 and TRBJ1-1; D unclear. V lost 3 bases to trimming and J lost 3 bases, with 5 bases between them. This CDR3 is built from 12 residues. CDR1 is SGHTA and CDR2 is FQGNSA in the germline V gene. CDR3 DNA sequence: TGTGCCAGCAGCTTTCCCCACACTGAAGCTTTCTTT. It is translated as CASSFPHTEAFF.

This clonotype was detected a few times. The chain carries TRBV20-1 and TRBJ2-1; 10 positions agree with TRBD2. Germline CDR1 is DFQATT and CDR2 is SNEGSKA (reference sequence). Trimming cost V 0 bases and J 4 bases; bases outside gene matches: 9. The CDR3 is 17 residues long. CDR3 DNA sequence: TGCAGTGCTAGAGACCCGACTAGCGGGCGACAATACAATGAGCAGTTCTTC. Its protein is CSARDPTSGRQYNEQFF.

The sample holds a few counts of this clonotype. The CDR3 sequence is CASSFGTGAYGYTF. In DNA, the CDR3 is TGTGCCAGCAGCTTCGGGACAGGAGCATATGGCTACACCTTC. The rearrangement uses TRBV7-2 and TRBJ1-2; the match to TRBD1 covers 8 bases. From germline, CDR1 is SGHTA and CDR2 FQGNSA. The CDR3 totals 14 residues. Unmatched junction bases numbered 5, after V lost 3 bases and J lost 5 bases.

This clonotype was detected only a few times. V and J are TRBV20-1 and TRBJ2-7; 7 positions agree with TRBD2. J lost 4 bases, V lost 0 bases, and 6 bases had no gene match. The germline V gene encodes CDR1 DFQATT and CDR2 SNEGSKA (reference sequence). CDR3 length: 14 residues. The CDR3 sequence: CSARDVAGLYEQYF. In DNA, the CDR3 is TGCAGTGCTAGAGATGTAGCGGGTCTATACGAGCAGTACTTC.

The chain couples TRBV7-2 to TRBJ2-5; D is perhaps TRBD2 (7 bases). The CDR3 spans 15 residues. Germline V gene sequence: CDR1 SGHTA, CDR2 FQGNSA. The germline V and J ends were trimmed by 1 base and 4 bases, with 13 bases remaining between them. In nucleotides, the CDR3 is TGTGCCAGCAGCTTAGAGCTGCGGGGGCGAGAGACCCAGTACTTC. It translates to CASSLELRGRETQYF.

This clonotype was counted at least ten times. The V call is TRBV12-3 or TRBV12-4, the J call TRBJ2-1; D may be TRBD2 (5 bases). The germline V and J ends were trimmed by 8 bases and 3 bases, with 8 bases remaining between them. The CDR3 sequence is 12 residues long. The CDR3, as DNA: TGTGCCAGCCAAGGAGGCTACAATGAGCAGTTCTTC. Translating gives CASQGGYNEQFF.

This clonotype was recorded many times. This chain links TRBV4-3 with TRBJ2-2; D not certain. The CDR3 is made up of 15 amino acids. V lost 1 base and J lost 3, with 9 bases in between. Germline V gene data show CDR1 as LGHNA and CDR2 as YSLEER. The CDR3 is CASSQVGPDTGELFF. CDR3 DNA: TGCGCCAGCAGCCAAGTAGGGCCAGACACCGGGGAGCTGTTTTTT.

This clonotype was picked up a small number of times. The chain combines TRBV20-1 with TRBJ2-1; 10 positions agree with TRBD2. The V gene end was trimmed by 2 bases and the J gene end by 10 bases; junction bases not matched to a gene: 5. Germline V gives CDR1 DFQATT, CDR2 SNEGSKA (reference sequence). The CDR3 contains 13 residues. CDR3 coding DNA: TGCAGTGCTAGAAGCGGGAGGGCGGAGGAGCAGTTCTTC. Protein: CSARSGRAEEQFF.

J is TRBJ2-7 and V is TRBV18, with unresolved D. The germline V gene encodes CDR1 KGHSH and CDR2 LQKENI. The CDR3 has 12 residues. Deletions cut 5 bases from V and 6 bases from J, with 11 bases between. CDR3 amino acids: CASSSETGEQYF. CDR3 bases: TGTGCCAGCTCATCCGAAACCGGCGAGCAGTACTTC.